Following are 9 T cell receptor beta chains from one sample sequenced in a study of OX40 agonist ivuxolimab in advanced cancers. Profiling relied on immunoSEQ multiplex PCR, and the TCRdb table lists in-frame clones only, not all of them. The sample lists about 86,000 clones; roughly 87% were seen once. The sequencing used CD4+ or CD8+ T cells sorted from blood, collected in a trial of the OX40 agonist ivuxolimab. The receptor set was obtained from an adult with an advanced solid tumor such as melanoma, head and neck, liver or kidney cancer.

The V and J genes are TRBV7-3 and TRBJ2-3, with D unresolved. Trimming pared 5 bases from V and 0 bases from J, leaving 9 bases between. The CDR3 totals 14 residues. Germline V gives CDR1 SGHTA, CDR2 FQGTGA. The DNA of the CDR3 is TGTGCCAGCAGCCCTACCTCTAGCACAGATACGCAGTATTTT. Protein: CASSPTSSTDTQYF.

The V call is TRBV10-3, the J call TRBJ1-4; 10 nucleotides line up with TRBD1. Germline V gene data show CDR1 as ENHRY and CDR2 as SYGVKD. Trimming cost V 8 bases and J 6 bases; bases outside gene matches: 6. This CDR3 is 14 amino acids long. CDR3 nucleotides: TGTGCCATCCGACAGGGGGCAGACGATGAAAAACTGTTTTTT. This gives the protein CAIRQGADDEKLFF.

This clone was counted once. CDR3 sequence: CASVPGLANNEQFF. The CDR3 nucleotides are TGTGCCAGCGTACCGGGACTAGCGAACAATGAGCAGTTCTTC. The rearrangement joins TRBV2 to TRBJ2-1; 10 nucleotides agree with TRBD2. There are 14 residues in the CDR3. Germline lookup yields CDR1 SNHLY and CDR2 FYNNEI. J lost 5 bases, V lost 8 bases, and 6 bases had no gene match.

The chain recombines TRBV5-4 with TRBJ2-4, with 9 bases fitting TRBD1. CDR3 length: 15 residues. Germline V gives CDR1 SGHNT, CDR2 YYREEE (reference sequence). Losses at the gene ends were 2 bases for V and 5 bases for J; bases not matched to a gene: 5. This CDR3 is CASSLGTGLQNIQYF. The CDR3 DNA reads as TGTGCCAGCAGCTTAGGGACAGGGTTACAAAACATTCAGTACTTC.

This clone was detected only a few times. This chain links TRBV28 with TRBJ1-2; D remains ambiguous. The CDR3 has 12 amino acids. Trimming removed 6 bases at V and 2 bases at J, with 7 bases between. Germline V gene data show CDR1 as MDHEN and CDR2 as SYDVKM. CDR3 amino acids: CASRSGNYGYTF. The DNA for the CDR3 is TGTGCCAGCAGATCAGGCAACTATGGCTACACCTTC.

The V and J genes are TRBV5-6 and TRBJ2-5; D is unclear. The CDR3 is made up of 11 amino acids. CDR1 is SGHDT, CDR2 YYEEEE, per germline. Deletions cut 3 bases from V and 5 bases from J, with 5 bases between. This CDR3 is CASSSSETQYF. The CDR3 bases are TGTGCCAGCAGCTCCTCGGAGACCCAGTACTTC.

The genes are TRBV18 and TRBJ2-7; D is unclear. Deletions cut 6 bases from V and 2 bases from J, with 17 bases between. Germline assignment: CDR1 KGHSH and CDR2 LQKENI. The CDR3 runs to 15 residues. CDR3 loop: CASSQQPESTYEQYF. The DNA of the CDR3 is TGTGCCAGCTCCCAACAGCCCGAATCAACCTACGAGCAGTACTTC.

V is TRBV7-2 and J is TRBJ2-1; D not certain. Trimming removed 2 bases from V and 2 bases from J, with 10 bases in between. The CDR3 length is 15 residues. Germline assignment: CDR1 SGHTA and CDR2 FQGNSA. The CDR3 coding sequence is TGTGCCAGCAGCTTACTACCTACAGCCTACAATGAGCAGTTCTTC. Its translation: CASSLLPTAYNEQFF.

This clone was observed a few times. The CDR3 bases are TGTGCCTGGAGTGTGTCAGGGATTTCCTACGAGCAGTACTTC. The encoded protein is CAWSVSGISYEQYF. The rearrangement uses TRBV30 and TRBJ2-7, with D possibly matching TRBD1 (5 bases). Germline CDR1 GTSNPN, CDR2 SVGIG (reference sequence). The CDR3 is 14 amino acids. The V gene lost 0 bases and the J gene lost 1 base, with 10 bases spanning the gap.